The rows below give T cell receptor beta chains drawn from one sample of a study of cytomegalovirus exposure and HLA in healthy donors. This table comes from immunoSEQ multiplex PCR, and its TCRdb copy is limited to in-frame clones, with some not included. This sample has 74,000 or so clones, with roughly 80% found just once. Sequenced sample: PBMCs. The receptor set was obtained from a woman aged 40 to 55 in good health and CMV-seropositive. CDR3s include the opening cysteine and the closing phenylalanine or tryptophan. The D gene is left open where the match is weak.

cdr3_aa v_call d_call
CASSLVQGGYGYTF TRBV5-8 .
CASRGADSEHRMPQHF TRBV10-2 .
CASSLPSANTGELFF TRBV28 .
CASSLEYGTRNTEAFF TRBV11-2 .
CASSFRTGISPLHF TRBV5-1 TRBD1
CAWSVLSGARGFGTQYF TRBV30 .
CASSLATGGSDRTGELFF TRBV5-1 .
CASSQVPGLIYGYTF TRBV14 .
CASNMIRQPGTDTQYF TRBV2 .
CASSLGASSGYEQYF TRBV7-9 .
CASSLEQGAWETQYF TRBV7-9 TRBD1
CASSLRLGGDYNEQFF TRBV7-9 .
CASSLQQGYAQYF TRBV18 .
CASDQGRQFF TRBV30 .
CASSYTLDRVNGYTF TRBV6-5 TRBD1